Listed here are 7 T cell receptor beta chains from one sample, sequenced in a study of response to subunit inactivated influenza vaccine. TCRdb processed the RT-PCR reads anew with MiXCR; each CDR3 protein has one entry. The data contain 800,000 or so distinct CDR3 sequences, 21% of them singletons. Sequencing used PBMCs from blood, obtained roughly 5 days after vaccination. These receptors were obtained from a man between 45 and 60 years old who received an inactivated influenza vaccine.

This clonotype was found a few times. The chain couples TRBV6-1 to TRBJ2-7; the match to TRBD2 covers 14 bases. CDR1 and CDR2 (germline): MNHNS, SASEGT. The CDR3 is 16 residues long. V lost 5 bases, J lost 3 bases, and 6 bases stayed unmatched. DNA of the CDR3: TGTGCCAGCAGTCCAGGACTAGCGGGGGGACTCTACGAGCAGTACTTC. Amino acid sequence: CASSPGLAGGLYEQYF.

The V gene is TRBV6-2 or TRBV6-3, the J gene TRBJ2-7; 10 bases map to TRBD2. Germline CDR1 and CDR2: MNHEY and SVGEGT. Trimming at V came to 0 bases and at J to 4 bases, leaving 9 bases not matched to a gene. The CDR3 contains 17 residues. DNA for the CDR3: TGTGCCAGCAGTTACTCGCTAACCGGGACTAGCGCTTACGAGCAGTACTTC. It codes for CASSYSLTGTSAYEQYF.

The J gene is TRBJ2-7, the V gene TRBV10-1; D not certain. Trimming removed 0 bases at V and 3 bases at J, with 12 bases between. Per the germline V gene, CDR1 is WNHNN and CDR2 is SYGVQD (reference sequence). The CDR3 consists of 15 residues. The CDR3 region is CASSESTRGHYEQYF. CDR3 sequence (DNA): TGCGCCAGCAGTGAGTCGACTCGTGGTCACTACGAGCAGTACTTC.

This rearrangement joins TRBV21-1 to TRBJ2-4; the D call in the table, TRBD2, was not verified against the DNA. TRBV21-1 is deemed a pseudogene. This CDR3 has 12 amino acids. Here the CDR3 reads CASSKVRPAGYF. In DNA, the CDR3 is TGTGCCAGCAGCAAAGTGAGGCCCGCCGGGTACTTC.

This CDR3 reads CATREIANTGELFF. CDR3 nucleotides: TGTGCCACGCGGGAAATCGCGAACACCGGGGAGCTGTTTTTT. The rearrangement links TRBV12-3 or TRBV12-4 to TRBJ2-2; D is possibly TRBD2 (6 bases). The CDR3 runs 14 residues. Between the trimmed V and J ends, which lost 10 bases and 0 bases, there was a span of 12 bases.

This clonotype was detected ten times or more. The V gene is TRBV5-1, the J gene TRBJ2-1; D gene ambiguous. The CDR3 runs to 14 residues. The germline V gene has CDR1 SGHRS and CDR2 YFSETQ. V dropped 0 bases and J dropped 7 bases, with 11 bases sitting between them. The CDR3 loop is CASSLEQRRNEQFF. The CDR3 nucleotides read TGCGCCAGCAGCTTGGAGCAGCGTCGGAATGAGCAGTTCTTC.

The chain employs TRBV4-1 and TRBJ2-1, with TRBD1 identical over 8 bases. CDR3 length: 15 residues. V trimming: 7 bases; J trimming: 2 bases; junction bases outside the gene matches: 7. From germline, CDR1 is MGHRA and CDR2 YSYEKL. CDR3 amino acids: CASKPTGATYNEQFF. Written as DNA, the CDR3 is TGCGCCAGCAAACCGACAGGGGCGACCTACAATGAGCAGTTCTTC.